This T cell receptor beta chain appears in the sequencing data of a study of cytomegalovirus exposure and HLA in healthy donors. Across the whole study: Around 200 million T cells yielded more than 95 million unique TCR beta sequences, as an earlier analysis found.

Findings and caveats of the study: Certain sequence variants were highly shared and formed a cluster, and this cluster was likely a sequencing artifact. The analysis excluded some indistinguishable V segments, including TRBV6-2 and TRBV6-3.

13 Jbeta primers and 60 Vbeta primers were used for the PCR. The data were produced by immunoSEQ multiplex PCR, yet TCRdb's version contains in-frame clones alone and is incomplete. The sample shows some 130,000 clones, 70% to 80% of them seen only once. This clone was recorded a few times. Its antigen remains unidentified. Between the trimmed V and J ends, which lost 8 bases and 6 bases, there was a span of 13 bases. CDR1 is LNHDA, CDR2 SQIVND, per germline (reference sequence). The CDR3 totals 13 residues. The specimen sequenced was PBMCs. The TCR originated in a middle-aged man in good health and CMV-seropositive. J is TRBJ2-2 and V is TRBV19, with D possibly TRBD1 on 5 matching bases. Written as DNA, the CDR3 is TGTGCCAGTCGATGGCAGGGCGCCGGGGAGCTGTTTTTT. Its translation: CASRWQGAGELFF.